This T cell receptor (beta chain) emerged from a study of cytomegalovirus exposure and HLA in healthy donors. Whole-study results and caveats: Among donors in an Asian-associated ancestry cluster, a later analysis reportedly found fewer N-insertions than the roughly 700-donor mean. A later analysis showed TCR association rates differing by HLA locus, peaking at DRB1 and lowest at HLA-C. Available immune exposure information was restricted to CMV serostatus only. Across donors, presence/absence analyses took sequencing depth to be roughly uniform.

CDR1 and CDR2 (germline): MGHDK, SYGVNS. Deletions cut 6 bases from V and 8 bases from J, with 16 bases between. The CDR3 sequence is 13 residues long. This clone was found a few times. Its antigen is undetermined. A multiplex PCR was run with 60 Vbeta primers and 13 Jbeta primers. Generated by immunoSEQ multiplex PCR, the TCRdb table keeps only in-frame clones and is missing some. The sample lists 95,000 to 150,000 clones, over 8.5% seen once, with around 6% in the top ten. This rearrangement joins TRBV25-1 to TRBJ1-2, with a possible D match to TRBD1 (6 bases). The sample comprised PBMCs. The receptor was derived from a woman aged 40 to 50 in good health and CMV-seropositive. The CDR3 DNA reads TGTGCCAGCAGACCCGGGGGGGCGCACGGCTACACCTTC. It specifies CASRPGGAHGYTF.